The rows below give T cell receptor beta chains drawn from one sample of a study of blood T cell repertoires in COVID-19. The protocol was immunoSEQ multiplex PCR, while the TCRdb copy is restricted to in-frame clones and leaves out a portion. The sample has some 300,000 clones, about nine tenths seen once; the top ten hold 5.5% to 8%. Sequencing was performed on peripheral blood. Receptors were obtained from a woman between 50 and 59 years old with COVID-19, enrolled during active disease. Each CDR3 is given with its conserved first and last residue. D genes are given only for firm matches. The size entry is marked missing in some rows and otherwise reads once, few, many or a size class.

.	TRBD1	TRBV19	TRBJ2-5	CASSSRQGARETQYF	TGTGCCAGTAGTTCGCGACAGGGGGCTAGAGAGACCCAGTACTTC
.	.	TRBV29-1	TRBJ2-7	CSVVQGSYEQYF	TGCAGCGTTGTTCAGGGTTCCTACGAGCAGTACTTC
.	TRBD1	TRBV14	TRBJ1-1	CASSLKWGRQGWNTEAFF	TGTGCCAGCAGCCTAAAATGGGGCCGACAGGGGTGGAACACTGAAGCTTTCTTT
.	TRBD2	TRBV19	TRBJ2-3	CASSISSGRMADTQYF	TGTGCCAGTAGTATAAGTAGCGGGAGAATGGCAGATACGCAGTATTTT
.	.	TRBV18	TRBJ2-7	CASSPPAAAKAEQYF	TGTGCCAGCTCACCACCAGCGGCTGCGAAGGCAGAGCAGTACTTC
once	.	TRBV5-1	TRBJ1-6	CASSLGQHNSPLHF	TGCGCCAGCAGCTTAGGACAGCATAATTCACCCCTCCACTTT
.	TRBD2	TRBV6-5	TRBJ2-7	CASRTGLAGAYEQYF	TGTGCCAGCAGGACCGGACTAGCGGGGGCCTACGAGCAGTACTTC
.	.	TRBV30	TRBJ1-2	CAWRGDKVYGYTF	TGTGCCTGGAGGGGCGATAAAGTTTATGGCTACACCTTC
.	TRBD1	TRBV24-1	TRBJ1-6	CATSAEDRVHNSPLHF	TGTGCCACCAGTGCTGAGGACAGGGTCCATAATTCACCCCTCCACTTT
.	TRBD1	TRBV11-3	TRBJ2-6	CASTPGQAYGANVLTF	TGTGCCAGCACCCCGGGACAGGCTTACGGGGCCAACGTCCTGACTTTC
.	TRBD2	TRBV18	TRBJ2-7	CASSPAGGGTYEQYF	TGTGCCAGCTCACCAGCGGGAGGAGGGACCTACGAGCAGTACTTC
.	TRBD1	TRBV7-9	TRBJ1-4	CASSPRDSHEKLFF	TGTGCCAGCAGCCCGCGGGACAGCCATGAAAAACTGTTTTTT
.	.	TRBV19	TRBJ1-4	CASRAPGGEKLFF	TGTGCCAGCCGGGCCCCTGGGGGGGAAAAACTGTTTTTT
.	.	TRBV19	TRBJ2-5	CASSIQGSRQETQYF	TGTGCCAGTAGTATTCAGGGGTCAAGACAAGAGACCCAGTACTTC
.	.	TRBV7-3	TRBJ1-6	CASSDTGMTNSPLHF	TGTGCCAGCAGCGACACCGGGATGACTAATTCACCCCTCCACTTT
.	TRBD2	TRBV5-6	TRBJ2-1	CASSLPTRGTSGRFHEQFF	TGTGCCAGCAGCTTGCCAACAAGGGGCACTAGCGGGAGATTCCATGAGCAGTTCTTC